Below, 8 T cell receptor beta chains from the same sample are listed, as sequenced in a study of blood T cell repertoires in COVID-19. The protocol was immunoSEQ multiplex PCR, while the TCRdb copy is restricted to in-frame clones and leaves out a portion. The data show some 220,000 clones, around 84% seen once. Sequenced: peripheral blood. The receptors shown here come from a woman older than 75 with active or convalescent COVID-19.

The chain uses TRBV7-2 and TRBJ2-1; 13 nucleotides line up with TRBD2. CDR1 and CDR2 (germline): SGHTA, FQGNSA. The V gene end was trimmed by 6 bases and the J gene end by 8 bases; junction bases not matched to a gene: 4. The CDR3 covers 14 residues. The CDR3, as DNA: TGTGCCAGCAGATCAGGACTAGCGGGAGATGAGCAGTTCTTC. Translated, it gives CASRSGLAGDEQFF. Together with reference TRBV7-2 and TRBJ2-1, the CDR3 gives the full variable domain: GAGVSQSPSNKVTEKGKDVELRCDPISGHTALYWYRQSLGQGLEFLIYFQGNSAPDKSGLPSDRFSAERTGGSVSTLTIQRTQQEDSAVYLCASRSGLAGDEQFFGPGTRLTVL.

For this clone: With a much larger clone just one base away, this may be a read error. The chain uses TRBV4-1 and TRBJ1-1; D possibly corresponds to TRBD1 (6 bases). This CDR3 contains 13 residues. V dropped 4 bases and J dropped 1 base, with 7 bases sitting between them. CDR1 and CDR2 (germline): MGHRA, YSYEKL. CDR3 DNA sequence: TGCGCCAGCAGCCTGGACAGGAACACTGAAGCTTTCTTT. It is translated as CASSLDRNTEAFF.

The chain carries TRBV5-8 and TRBJ1-6; the D is unclear. Looked up from germline, CDR1 is SGHTS and CDR2 is YDEGEE. The CDR3 contains 18 residues. V was trimmed by 5 bases and J by 0 bases, leaving 18 bases between them. DNA of the CDR3: TGTGCCAGCAGTGCCGCCACCACAGCTTTCTCCTATAATTCACCCCTCCACTTT. Its translation: CASSAATTAFSYNSPLHF.

This clone showed up just once. This chain joins TRBV18 and TRBJ1-3; 8 nucleotides match TRBD1. After removal of 3 bases from V and 2 bases from J, the junction contained 3 bases not matched to a gene. The CDR3 is 15 residues long. Germline V lookup: CDR1 KGHSH, CDR2 LQKENI. As DNA, the CDR3 is TGTGCCAGCTCACCCCAGGGGGCTCCTGGAAACACCATATATTTT. It specifies CASSPQGAPGNTIYF.

The chain recombines TRBV6-5 with TRBJ2-5; the match to TRBD1 covers 7 bases. V gave up 0 bases and J gave up 2 bases; unmatched junction bases: 0. The germline V gene has CDR1 MNHEY and CDR2 SVGAGI. The CDR3 covers 14 residues. The CDR3 bases are TGTGCCAGCAGTTACTCGGGACAGCAAGAGACCCAGTACTTC. It is translated as CASSYSGQQETQYF.

This clone was counted a single time. The rearrangement links TRBV19 to TRBJ1-2; TRBD1 might be the D (6 bases). The CDR3 has 14 residues. Trimming left V 10 bases short and J 0 bases short, with 15 bases between. Germline lookup yields CDR1 LNHDA and CDR2 SQIVND (reference sequence). Written as DNA, the CDR3 is TGTGCCACCTCCAGGGGCGGATCTAACTATGGCTACACCTTC. As protein: CATSRGGSNYGYTF. Full variable domain (remainder filled in from reference TRBV19 and TRBJ1-2): DGGITQSPKYLFRKEGQNVTLSCEQNLNHDAMYWYRQDPGQGLRLIYYSQIVNDFQKGDIAEGYSVSREKKESFPLTVTSAQKNPTAFYLCATSRGGSNYGYTFGSGTRLTVV.

The chain has TRBV19 and TRBJ2-1; 9 bases agree with TRBD2. After removal of 6 bases from V and 4 bases from J, the junction contained 7 bases not matched to a gene. The germline CDR1 and CDR2 sequences are LNHDA and SQIVND (reference sequence). This CDR3 has 15 residues. This chain's CDR3 is CASSRTSGSYNEQFF. The CDR3 DNA reads as TGTGCCAGTAGCAGAACTAGCGGGTCGTACAATGAGCAGTTCTTC.

This chain uses TRBV28 with TRBJ1-1; maybe TRBD1 (5 bases). This CDR3 has 15 amino acids. V shed 3 bases and J shed 6 bases, with 17 bases lying between them. CDR1 MDHEN and CDR2 SYDVKM come from the germline V gene. The CDR3 nucleotides read TGTGCCAGCAGTTTCTCCGGGGAGGGGAGAGCTGAAGCTTTCTTT. Translating it yields CASSFSGEGRAEAFF.